This T cell receptor beta chain was found in a study of cytomegalovirus exposure and HLA in healthy donors. V lost 0 bases, J lost 5 bases, and 6 bases lay in between. Germline loops: CDR1 SGDLS, CDR2 YYNGEE. This CDR3 spans 14 amino acids. This clone was detected a few times. A multiplex PCR was run with 60 Vbeta primers and 13 Jbeta primers. Method: immunoSEQ multiplex PCR; TCRdb's copy keeps in-frame clones and lacks some. The data contain 150,000 to 200,000 clones, 70% to 75% of them singletons. The source material was PBMCs. The rearrangement uses TRBV9 and TRBJ1-6, with a weak D call TRBD1 (5 bases). The receptor was derived from a man aged 18-30 years in good health and CMV-seropositive. The CDR3 nucleotides are TGTGCCAGCAGCGTAGGGGGGGATAATTCACCCCTCCACTTT. Protein: CASSVGGDNSPLHF.